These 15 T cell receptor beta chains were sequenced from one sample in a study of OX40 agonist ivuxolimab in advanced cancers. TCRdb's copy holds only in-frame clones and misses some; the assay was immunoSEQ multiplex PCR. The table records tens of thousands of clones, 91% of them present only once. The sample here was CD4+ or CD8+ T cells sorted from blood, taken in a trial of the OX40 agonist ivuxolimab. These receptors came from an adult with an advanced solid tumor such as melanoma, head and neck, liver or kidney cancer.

CDR3 coding DNA: TGTGCCAGCAGTGAATTCAGCTCTTCTAGCACAGATACGCAGTATTTT. Amino acid sequence: CASSEFSSSSTDTQYF. The rearrangement uses TRBV6-1 and TRBJ2-3; D not resolved. V lost 2 bases and J 0 bases, leaving 12 bases between the germline ends. The germline gives CDR1 MNHNS, CDR2 SASEGT. CDR3 size: 16 residues.

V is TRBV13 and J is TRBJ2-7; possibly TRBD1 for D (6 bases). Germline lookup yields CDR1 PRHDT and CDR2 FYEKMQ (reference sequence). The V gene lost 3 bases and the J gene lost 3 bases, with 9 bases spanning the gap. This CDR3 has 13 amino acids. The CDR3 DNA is TGTGCCAGCAGCTTGCTGGACAGCTACGAGCAGTACTTC. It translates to CASSLLDSYEQYF.

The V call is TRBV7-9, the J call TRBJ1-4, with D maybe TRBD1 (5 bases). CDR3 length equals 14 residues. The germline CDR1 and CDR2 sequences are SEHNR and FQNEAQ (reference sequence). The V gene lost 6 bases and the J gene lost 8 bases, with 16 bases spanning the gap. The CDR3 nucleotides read TGTGCCAGCAGTCCCCACCCAGGGAGCGAAAAACTGTTTTTT. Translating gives CASSPHPGSEKLFF.

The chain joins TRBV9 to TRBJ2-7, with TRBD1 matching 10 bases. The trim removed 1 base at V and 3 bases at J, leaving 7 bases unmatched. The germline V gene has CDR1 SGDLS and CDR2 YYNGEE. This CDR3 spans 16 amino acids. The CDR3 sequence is CASSVSGTGVLYEQYF. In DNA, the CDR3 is TGTGCCAGCAGCGTATCTGGGACAGGGGTTCTCTACGAGCAGTACTTC.

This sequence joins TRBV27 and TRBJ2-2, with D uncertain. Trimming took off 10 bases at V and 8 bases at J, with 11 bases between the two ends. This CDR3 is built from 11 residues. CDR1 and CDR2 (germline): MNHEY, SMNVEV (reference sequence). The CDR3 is CAILISGELFF. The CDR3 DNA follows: TGTGCCATCCTCATCTCGGGGGAGCTGTTTTTT.

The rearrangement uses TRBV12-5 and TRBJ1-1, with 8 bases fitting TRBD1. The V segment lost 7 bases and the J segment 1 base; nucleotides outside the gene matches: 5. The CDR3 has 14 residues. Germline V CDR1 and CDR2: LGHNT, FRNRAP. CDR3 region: CASAPTGGNTEAFF. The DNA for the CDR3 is TGTGCTAGTGCCCCAACAGGGGGGAACACTGAAGCTTTCTTT.

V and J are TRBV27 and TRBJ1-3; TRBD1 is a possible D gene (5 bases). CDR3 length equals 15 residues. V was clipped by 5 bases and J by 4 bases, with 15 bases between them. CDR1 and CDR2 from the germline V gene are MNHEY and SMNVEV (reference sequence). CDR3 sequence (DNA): TGTGCCAGCAGTGACAGTGGGCGTGGAGGAAACACCATATATTTT. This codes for CASSDSGRGGNTIYF.

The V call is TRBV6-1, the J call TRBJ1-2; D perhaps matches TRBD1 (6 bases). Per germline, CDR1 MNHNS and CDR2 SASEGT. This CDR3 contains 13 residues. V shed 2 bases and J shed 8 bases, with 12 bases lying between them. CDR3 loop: CASSELGGDGYTF. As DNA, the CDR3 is TGTGCCAGCAGTGAACTAGGGGGGGACGGCTACACCTTC.

DNA of the CDR3: TGCGCCAGCAGCCTAGCGGGGGGCTCCTACAATGAGCAGTTCTTC. Its translation is CASSLAGGSYNEQFF. This chain connects TRBV4-1 to TRBJ2-1, with 10 nucleotides matching TRBD2. J lost 0 bases, V lost 4 bases, and 0 bases had no gene match. Germline loops: CDR1 MGHRA, CDR2 YSYEKL. The CDR3 loop spans 15 amino acids.

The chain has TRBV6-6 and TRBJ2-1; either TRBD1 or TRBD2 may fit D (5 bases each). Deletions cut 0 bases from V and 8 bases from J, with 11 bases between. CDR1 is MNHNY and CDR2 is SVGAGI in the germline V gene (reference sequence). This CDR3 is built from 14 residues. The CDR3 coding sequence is TGTGCCAGCAGTTACTCGGAGAGGGGATATGAGCAGTTCTTC. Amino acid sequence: CASSYSERGYEQFF.

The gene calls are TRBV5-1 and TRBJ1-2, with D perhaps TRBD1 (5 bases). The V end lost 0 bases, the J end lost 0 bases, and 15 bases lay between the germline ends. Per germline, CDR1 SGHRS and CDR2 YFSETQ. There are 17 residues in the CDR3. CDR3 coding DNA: TGCGCCAGCAGCTTGGGGGGCGTGCAGGATTCTAACTATGGCTACACCTTC. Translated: CASSLGGVQDSNYGYTF.

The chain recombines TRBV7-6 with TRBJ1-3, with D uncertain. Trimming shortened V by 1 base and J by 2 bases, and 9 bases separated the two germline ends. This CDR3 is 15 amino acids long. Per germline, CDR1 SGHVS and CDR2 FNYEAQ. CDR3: CASSLGLGTGNTIYF. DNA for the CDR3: TGTGCCAGCAGCTTAGGTCTAGGGACTGGAAACACCATATATTTT.

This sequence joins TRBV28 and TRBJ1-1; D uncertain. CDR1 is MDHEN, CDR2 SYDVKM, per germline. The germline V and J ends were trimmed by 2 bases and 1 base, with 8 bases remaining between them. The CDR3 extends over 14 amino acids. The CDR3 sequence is CASSLRHPNTEAFF. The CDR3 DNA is TGTGCCAGCAGTTTAAGACACCCGAACACTGAAGCTTTCTTT. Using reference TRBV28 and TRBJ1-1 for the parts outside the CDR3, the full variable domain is DVKVTQSSRYLVKRTGEKVFLECVQDMDHENMFWYRQDPGLGLRLIYFSYDVKMKEKGDIPEGYSVSREKKERFSLILESASTNQTSMYLCASSLRHPNTEAFFGQGTRLTVV.

The CDR3 here is CASSGNTGARGYTF. The CDR3 nucleotides read TGTGCCAGCAGCGGAAACACAGGGGCTAGGGGCTACACCTTC. The chain has TRBV21-1 and TRBJ1-2; the table's D call, TRBD1, has no DNA check behind it. TRBV21-1 is a documented pseudogene. This CDR3 is built from 14 residues.

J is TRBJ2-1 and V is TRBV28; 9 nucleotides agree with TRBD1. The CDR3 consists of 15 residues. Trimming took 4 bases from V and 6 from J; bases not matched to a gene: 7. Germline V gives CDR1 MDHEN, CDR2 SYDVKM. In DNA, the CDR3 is TGTGCCAGCAGTTCCAGGGACAGGGTAAGCAATGAGCAGTTCTTC. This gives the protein CASSSRDRVSNEQFF.